The entry that follows covers one T cell receptor beta chain sequence. Clones were read by immunoSEQ multiplex PCR, and TCRdb kept only the in-frame ones, dropping some. The repertoire includes around 170,000 clones, around nine tenths of them detected once, and around 5% sits in the top ten. This entry is derived from a study of control samples from healthy donors and cancer patients. Per the germline V gene, CDR1 is DFQATT and CDR2 is SNEGSKA (reference sequence). The CDR3 loop spans 14 amino acids. Trimming pared 3 bases from V and 7 bases from J, leaving 18 bases between. The sample consisted of blood. The sequence came from a woman under 40 in good health. The rearrangement joins TRBV20-1 to TRBJ1-2, with D possibly TRBD1 on 6 matching bases. The DNA for the CDR3 is TGCAGTGCTAGTGGGGGGCCAGGGCGTAGTGGCTACACCTTC. Its translation: CSASGGPGRSGYTF.